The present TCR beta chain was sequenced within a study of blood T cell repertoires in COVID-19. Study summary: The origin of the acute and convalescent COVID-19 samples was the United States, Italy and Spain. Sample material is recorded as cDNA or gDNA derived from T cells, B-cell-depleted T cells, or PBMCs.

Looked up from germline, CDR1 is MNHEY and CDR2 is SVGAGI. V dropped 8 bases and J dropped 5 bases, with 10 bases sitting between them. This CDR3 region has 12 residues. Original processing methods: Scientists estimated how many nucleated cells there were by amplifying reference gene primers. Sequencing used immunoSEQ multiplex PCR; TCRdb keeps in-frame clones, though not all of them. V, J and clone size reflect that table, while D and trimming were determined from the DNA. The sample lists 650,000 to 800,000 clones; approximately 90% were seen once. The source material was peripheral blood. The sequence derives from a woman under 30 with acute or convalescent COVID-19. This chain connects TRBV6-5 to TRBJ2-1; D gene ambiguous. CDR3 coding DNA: TGTGCCAGCGGCTTAATGGACAATGAGCAGTTCTTC. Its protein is CASGLMDNEQFF.